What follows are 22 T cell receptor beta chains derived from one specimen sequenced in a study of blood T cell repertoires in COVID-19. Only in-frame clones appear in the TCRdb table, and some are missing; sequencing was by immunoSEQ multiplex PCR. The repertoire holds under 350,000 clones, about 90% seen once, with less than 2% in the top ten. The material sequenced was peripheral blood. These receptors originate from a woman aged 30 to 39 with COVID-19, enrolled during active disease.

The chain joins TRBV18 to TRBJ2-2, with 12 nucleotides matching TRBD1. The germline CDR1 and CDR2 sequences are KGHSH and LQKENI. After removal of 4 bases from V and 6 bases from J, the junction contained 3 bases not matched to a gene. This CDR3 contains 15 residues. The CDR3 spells CASSLGQGASGELFF. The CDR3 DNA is TGTGCCAGCTCACTGGGACAGGGGGCGTCCGGGGAGCTGTTTTTT.

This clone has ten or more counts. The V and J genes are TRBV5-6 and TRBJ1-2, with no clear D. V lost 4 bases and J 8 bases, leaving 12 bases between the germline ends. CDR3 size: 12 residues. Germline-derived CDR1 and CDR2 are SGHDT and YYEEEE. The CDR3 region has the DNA TGTGCCAGCAGCAGCGCCCGGGGAGGCTACACCTTC. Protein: CASSSARGGYTF.

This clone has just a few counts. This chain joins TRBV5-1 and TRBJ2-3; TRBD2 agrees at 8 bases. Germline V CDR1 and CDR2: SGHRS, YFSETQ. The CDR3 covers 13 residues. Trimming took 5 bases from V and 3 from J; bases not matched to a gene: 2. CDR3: CASRAGVTDTQYF. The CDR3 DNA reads TGCGCCAGCAGAGCGGGGGTTACAGATACGCAGTATTTT.

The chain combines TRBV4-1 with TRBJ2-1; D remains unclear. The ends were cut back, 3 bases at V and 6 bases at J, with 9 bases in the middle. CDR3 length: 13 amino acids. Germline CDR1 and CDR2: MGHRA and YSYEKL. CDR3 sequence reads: CASSHPSLNEQFF. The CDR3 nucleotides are TGCGCCAGCAGCCACCCTAGTCTCAATGAGCAGTTCTTC.

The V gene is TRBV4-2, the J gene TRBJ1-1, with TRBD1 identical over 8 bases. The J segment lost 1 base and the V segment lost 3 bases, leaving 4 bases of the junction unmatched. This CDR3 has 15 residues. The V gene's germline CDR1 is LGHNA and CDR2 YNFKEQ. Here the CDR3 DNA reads TGTGCCAGCAGCCATGCAGGGACAGGGAACACTGAAGCTTTCTTT. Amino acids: CASSHAGTGNTEAFF.

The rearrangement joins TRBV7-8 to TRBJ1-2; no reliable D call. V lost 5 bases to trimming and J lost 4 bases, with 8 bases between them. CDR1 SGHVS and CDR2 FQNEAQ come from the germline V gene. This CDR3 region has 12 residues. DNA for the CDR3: TGTGCCAGCAGCCTCGAGGGCTATGGCTACACCTTC. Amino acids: CASSLEGYGYTF.

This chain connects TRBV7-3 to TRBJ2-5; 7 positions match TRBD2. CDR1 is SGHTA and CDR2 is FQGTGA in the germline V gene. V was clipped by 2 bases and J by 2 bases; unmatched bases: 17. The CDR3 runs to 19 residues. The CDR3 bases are TGTGCCAGCAGCTTACAGGGAGGGGCGGGCGCCCTCCCTCAAGAGACCCAGTACTTC. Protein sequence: CASSLQGGAGALPQETQYF.

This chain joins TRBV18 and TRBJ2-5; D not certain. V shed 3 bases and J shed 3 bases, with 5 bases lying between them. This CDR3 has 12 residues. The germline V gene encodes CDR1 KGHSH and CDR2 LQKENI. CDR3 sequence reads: CASSPSEETQYF. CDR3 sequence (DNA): TGTGCCAGCTCACCCTCCGAAGAGACCCAGTACTTC.

CDR3 protein: CASSYSAGVAKNIQYF. As DNA, the CDR3 is TGTGCCAGCAGTTACTCGGCCGGGGTAGCCAAAAACATTCAGTACTTC. V usage is TRBV6-5 and J usage is TRBJ2-4; D perhaps matches TRBD2 (5 bases). Looked up from germline, CDR1 is MNHEY and CDR2 is SVGAGI. V gave up 0 bases and J gave up 0 bases, with 9 bases separating them. The CDR3 is 16 residues long.

CDR3 nucleotide sequence: TGTGCCAGCAGACGCGGACAGCCCGGCCGGGAGACCCAGTACTTC. It encodes CASRRGQPGRETQYF. This chain connects TRBV2 to TRBJ2-5; D perhaps matches TRBD1 (6 bases). Germline loops: CDR1 SNHLY, CDR2 FYNNEI. The V and J ends lost 6 bases and 5 bases respectively, with 19 bases between them. CDR3 length equals 15 residues.

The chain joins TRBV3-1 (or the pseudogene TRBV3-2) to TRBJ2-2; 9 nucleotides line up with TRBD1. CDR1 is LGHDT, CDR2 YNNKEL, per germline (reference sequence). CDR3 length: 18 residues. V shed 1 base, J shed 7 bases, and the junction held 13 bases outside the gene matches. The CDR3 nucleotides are TGTGCCAGCAGCCAAGTCCCGGGACAGGGCGCCATTAGCGGGGAGCTGTTTTTT. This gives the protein CASSQVPGQGAISGELFF.

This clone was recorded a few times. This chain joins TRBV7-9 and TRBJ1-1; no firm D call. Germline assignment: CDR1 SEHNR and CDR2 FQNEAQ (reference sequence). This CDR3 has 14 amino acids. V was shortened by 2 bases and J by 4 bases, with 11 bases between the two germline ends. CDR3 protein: CASSLNRGGTEAFF. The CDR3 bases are TGTGCCAGCAGCTTAAATCGCGGCGGCACTGAAGCTTTCTTT.

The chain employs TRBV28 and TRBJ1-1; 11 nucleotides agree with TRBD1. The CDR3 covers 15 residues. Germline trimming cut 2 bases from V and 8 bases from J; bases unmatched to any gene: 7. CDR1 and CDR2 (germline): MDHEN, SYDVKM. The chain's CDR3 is CASSLRGQGAKEAFF. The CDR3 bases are TGTGCCAGCAGTTTACGAGGACAGGGGGCGAAGGAAGCTTTCTTT. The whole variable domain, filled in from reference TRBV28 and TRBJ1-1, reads DVKVTQSSRYLVKRTGEKVFLECVQDMDHENMFWYRQDPGLGLRLIYFSYDVKMKEKGDIPEGYSVSREKKERFSLILESASTNQTSMYLCASSLRGQGAKEAFFGQGTRLTVV.

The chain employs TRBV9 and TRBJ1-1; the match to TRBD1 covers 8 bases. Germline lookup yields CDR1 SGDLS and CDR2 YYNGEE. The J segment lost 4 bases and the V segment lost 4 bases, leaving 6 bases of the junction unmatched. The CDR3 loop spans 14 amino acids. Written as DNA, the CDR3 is TGTGCCAGCAGCCCACGACAGGGGACCACTGAAGCTTTCTTT. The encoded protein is CASSPRQGTTEAFF.

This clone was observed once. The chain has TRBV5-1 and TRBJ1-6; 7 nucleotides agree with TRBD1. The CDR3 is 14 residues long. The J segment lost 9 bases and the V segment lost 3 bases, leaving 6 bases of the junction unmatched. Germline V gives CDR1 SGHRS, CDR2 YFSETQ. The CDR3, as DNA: TGCGCCAGCAGCTATGGACAGGCTGGTTCACCCCTCCACTTT. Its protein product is CASSYGQAGSPLHF.

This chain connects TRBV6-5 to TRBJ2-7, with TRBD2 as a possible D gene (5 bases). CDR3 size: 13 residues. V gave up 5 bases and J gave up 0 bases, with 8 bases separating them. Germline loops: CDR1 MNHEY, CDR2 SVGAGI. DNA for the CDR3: TGTGCCAGCAGTCCGGGGAGCTCCTACGAGCAGTACGTC. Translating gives CASSPGSSYEQYV.

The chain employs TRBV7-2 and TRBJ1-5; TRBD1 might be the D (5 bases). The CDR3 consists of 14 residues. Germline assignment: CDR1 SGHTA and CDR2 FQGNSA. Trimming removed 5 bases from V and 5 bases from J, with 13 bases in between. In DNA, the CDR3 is TGTGCCAGCAGCCCCGCGGGGGGAGATCAGCCCCAGCATTTT. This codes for CASSPAGGDQPQHF.

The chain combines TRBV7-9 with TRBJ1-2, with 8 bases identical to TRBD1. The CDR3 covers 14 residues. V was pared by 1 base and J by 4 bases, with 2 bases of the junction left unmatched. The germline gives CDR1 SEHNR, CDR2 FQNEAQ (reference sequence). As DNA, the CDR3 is TGTGCCAGCAGCTTAGGGACAGGGCTCTATGGCTACACCTTC. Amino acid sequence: CASSLGTGLYGYTF.

The chain's CDR3 is CASSQDLQRQGPYEQYF. The CDR3 nucleotides read TGTGCCAGCAGCCAAGATCTTCAGCGACAGGGCCCCTACGAGCAGTACTTC. The chain couples TRBV3-1 (or the pseudogene TRBV3-2) to TRBJ2-7; 7 nucleotides match TRBD1. Trimming took 0 bases from V and 2 from J; bases not matched to a gene: 10. This CDR3 spans 17 amino acids. Germline CDR1 and CDR2: LGHDT and YNNKEL (reference sequence).

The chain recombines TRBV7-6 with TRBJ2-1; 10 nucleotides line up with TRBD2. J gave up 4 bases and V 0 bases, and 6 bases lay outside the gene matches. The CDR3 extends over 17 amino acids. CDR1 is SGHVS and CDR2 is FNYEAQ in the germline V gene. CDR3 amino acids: CASSLAPSGGPYNEQFF. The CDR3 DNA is TGTGCCAGCAGCTTAGCGCCTAGCGGGGGACCGTACAATGAGCAGTTCTTC.

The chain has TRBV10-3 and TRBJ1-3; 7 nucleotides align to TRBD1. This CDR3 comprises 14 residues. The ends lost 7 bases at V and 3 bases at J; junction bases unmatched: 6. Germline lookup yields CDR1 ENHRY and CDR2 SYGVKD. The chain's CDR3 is CAINNRGSGNTIYF. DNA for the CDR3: TGTGCCATCAATAACAGGGGTAGTGGAAACACCATATATTTT.

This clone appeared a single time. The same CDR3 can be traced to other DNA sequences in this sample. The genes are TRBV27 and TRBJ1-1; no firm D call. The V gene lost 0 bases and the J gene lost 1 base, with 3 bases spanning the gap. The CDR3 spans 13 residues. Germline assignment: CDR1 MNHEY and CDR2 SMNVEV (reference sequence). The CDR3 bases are TGTGCCAGCAGTTTATCCCGGAACACTGAAGCTTTCTTT. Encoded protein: CASSLSRNTEAFF.